This TCR beta chain derives from a study of cytomegalovirus exposure and HLA in healthy donors. The V and J ends lost 6 bases and 3 bases, in that order; junction bases with no gene match: 5. Germline V CDR1 and CDR2: LNHNV, YYDKDF (reference sequence). This CDR3 contains 13 residues. Study-wide points: Per published reports, the classifier diagnosed cytomegalovirus status with high specificity and sensitivity.

Primers included in the PCR were 60 Vbeta and 13 Jbeta primers. Sequenced by immunoSEQ multiplex PCR; TCRdb stores in-frame clones only, minus some. The sample yields some 120,000 clones, around 72% seen once. Concerning this clone: Its matching antigen is unknown.

The chain joins TRBV15 to TRBJ2-7; 7 bases align to TRBD1. The specimen was PBMCs. This TCR was recovered from a woman aged 45-65 years in good health and CMV-seropositive. CDR3 bases: TGTGCCACCAGGCAGGGGGAATTCTACGAGCAGTACTTC. Protein sequence: CATRQGEFYEQYF. The full variable domain, its missing parts supplied by reference TRBV15 and TRBJ2-7, is DAMVIQNPRYQVTQFGKPVTLSCSQTLNHNVMYWYQQKSSQAPKLLFHYYDKDFNNEADTPDNFQSRRPNTSFCFLDIRSPGLGDTAMYLCATRQGEFYEQYFGPGTRLTVT.